This T cell receptor (beta chain) was captured by sequencing in a study of Ad26.COV2.S vaccination and SARS-CoV-2 variants. Trimming pared 5 bases from V and 3 bases from J, leaving 17 bases between. Germline loops: CDR1 MNHEY, CDR2 SVGAGI. The CDR3 runs 15 residues. Specified treatment: about 20 received Ad26.COV2.S at low or high dose, single or two shots; several received placebo; per-sample allocation not given. Samples analyzed were those drawn on day 63 after the first vaccine or placebo injection. The table came from immunoSEQ multiplex PCR; TCRdb's copy has only in-frame clones and leaves some out. Of about 350,000 clones listed, about 88% were seen once; the top ten hold roughly 10%.

The chain is built from TRBV6-5 and TRBJ2-7, with a possible D match to TRBD1 (6 bases). The TCR was taken from a person aged 18 to 65 who received the Ad26.COV2.S COVID-19 vaccine or a placebo. The sequencing used peripheral blood, collected in a trial of Ad26.COV2.S vaccine versus placebo. The CDR3 is CASSNRDGTLYEQYF. For the CDR3, the DNA is TGTGCCAGCAGTAACAGGGATGGTACCCTCTACGAGCAGTACTTC.